The sequence of this T cell receptor beta chain was determined in a study of T cell repertoires in cytomegalovirus infection. Study context: Public TCR beta signatures provided an indication of both CMV infection and a matching HLA type. Study-level results: Across the ex vivo response, the dominant clonotypes were HLA-C-restricted CMV-specific TCR beta clonotypes. The cumulative frequency of public TCR beta families distinguished individuals who carried CMV together with the relevant HLA.

This clonotype was counted a few times. No antigen is known for it. TCRdb re-called the reads with MiXCR, one entry per CDR3 protein. The sample yields 200,000 or so distinct CDR3 sequences, roughly 20% seen once. The CDR3 is made up of 14 amino acids. V dropped 7 bases and J dropped 7 bases, with 17 bases sitting between them. Germline V gives CDR1 MDHEN, CDR2 SYDVKM. Sequenced sample: PBMCs. This chain uses TRBV28 with TRBJ2-1; tentatively, D is TRBD2 (6 bases). The source is a human donor in good health (CMV status not recorded). Some clones in this sample may be carry-over from other donors' samples. CDR3 DNA: TGTGCCAGCACTCTTGCGGGACCTCGGAATGAGCAGTTCTTC. This encodes CASTLAGPRNEQFF. The full variable domain, its missing parts supplied by reference TRBV28 and TRBJ2-1, is DVKVTQSSRYLVKRTGEKVFLECVQDMDHENMFWYRQDPGLGLRLIYFSYDVKMKEKGDIPEGYSVSREKKERFSLILESASTNQTSMYLCASTLAGPRNEQFFGPGTRLTVL.